This T cell receptor (beta chain) was documented in a study of blood T cell repertoires in COVID-19. Study-wide background: The United States, Italy and Spain supplied acute and convalescent COVID-19 samples. Sources were T cells, B-cell-depleted T cells, or PBMCs; the material itself was cDNA or gDNA.

V was pared by 5 bases and J by 6 bases, with 10 bases between. Germline V CDR1 and CDR2: SGHTA, FQGNSA. The CDR3 runs to 12 residues. As handled by the study authors: Reference gene primer amplification gave estimated nucleated cell counts. The method was immunoSEQ multiplex PCR; TCRdb's version includes in-frame clones alone and lacks a portion of them. D and trimming come from the DNA, and the V and J calls and clone size come from that table. The table shows 150,000 or so clones, with approximately 88% occurring only once. The receptor was derived from a woman in her forties or fifties with acute or convalescent COVID-19. The sample consisted of peripheral blood. The chain has TRBV7-2 and TRBJ1-2; a possible D gene is TRBD1 (6 bases). The CDR3 loop reads CASSGNRDGYTF. CDR3 sequence (DNA): TGTGCCAGCAGCGGAAACAGGGATGGCTACACCTTC.